This TCR beta chain was found in a study of T-cell reconstitution after alpha-beta-depleted transplantation in children. CDR3 length: 14 amino acids. V lost 8 bases and J lost 2, with 14 bases in between. Preparation of the TCRbeta library used unique molecular identifiers. TCRdb used MiXCR to reprocess the PCR reads, holding one entry per CDR3 protein. The table includes about 400,000 distinct CDR3 sequences, 10% to 15% detected once. At least ten counts were recorded for this clonotype. This sequence joins TRBV12-3 or TRBV12-4 and TRBJ2-3; either TRBD1 or TRBD2 may supply D (5 bases each). The material was PBMCs, obtained from the stem cell graft. The clonotype comes from a human donor who donated a stem cell graft to a child with Fanconi anemia. CDR3 sequence: CASFSQGPTDTQYF. The DNA of the CDR3 is TGTGCCAGCTTCTCTCAGGGACCCACAGATACGCAGTATTTT.